A selection of T cell receptor beta chains follows, all from one sample in a study of spatial heterogeneity in lung cancer. TCRdb fed the 5' RACE reads into MiXCR, producing one record per CDR3 protein. The top ten clones hold about 13% of a sample with roughly 54,000 distinct CDR3 sequences, 7.5% to 9% of them seen once. The sequencing used PBMCs, collected at surgery. These receptors were obtained from a female donor with early-stage non-small cell lung cancer. Each CDR3 is given with its conserved first and last residue. A D gene is named only where the DNA matches it firmly. Not every row has a clone size; where given, it reads once, few, many or a size class.

len | d_gene | abundance | j_gene | v_gene | CDR3nt | CDR3aa
14 | . | few | TRBJ2-2 | TRBV4-2 | TGTGCCAGCAGCCAAGACAGAGACACCGGGGAGCTGTTTTTT | CASSQDRDTGELFF
19 | . | many | TRBJ2-3 | TRBV12-3/TRBV12-4 | TGTGCCAGCAGTCCCCGGGACCCTAAAAGAGTGGGCCCCACAGATACGCAGTATTTT | CASSPRDPKRVGPTDTQYF
16 | . | many | TRBJ2-2 | TRBV18 | TGTGCCAGCTCACCACTGCGGGCTGCGAACACCGGGGAGCTGTTTTTT | CASSPLRAANTGELFF
16 | TRBD1 | many | TRBJ1-6 | TRBV10-3 | TGTGCCATCAGTGAGTCGCCCGACAGGGGAAATTCACCCCTCCACTTT | CAISESPDRGNSPLHF
15 | . | few | TRBJ2-5 | TRBV3-1 | TGTGCCAGCAGCCAACACGCAGGGGAATCAGAGACCCAGTACTTC | CASSQHAGESETQYF
13 | TRBD1 | few | TRBJ1-2 | TRBV20-1 | TGCAGTGCTTGGGACAGTCAACCCTATGGCTACACCTTC | CSAWDSQPYGYTF
15 | . | many | TRBJ2-5 | TRBV12-3/TRBV12-4 | TGTGCCAGCAGTCCTTCGGGGAGGGGGCCTAAGACCCAGTACTTC | CASSPSGRGPKTQYF
13 | . | . | TRBJ2-1 | TRBV6-2/TRBV6-3 | TGTGCCAGCTCTTCCTACGGGGGCAATGAGCAGTTCTTC | CASSSYGGNEQFF
14 | . | medium-sized | TRBJ1-5 | TRBV20-1 | TGCAGTGCTGGGACCCCGGCGGGCAATCAGCCCCAGCATTTT | CSAGTPAGNQPQHF
17 | . | . | TRBJ2-3 | TRBV6-5 | TGTGCCAGCAGTTCGTCCGGGACACCTCCCCGCACAGATACGCAGTATTTT | CASSSSGTPPRTDTQYF
13 | . | . | TRBJ1-6 | TRBV27 | TGTGCCAGTGGTACCCTCTATAATTCACCCCTCCACTTT | CASGTLYNSPLHF
16 | TRBD2 | few | TRBJ2-1 | TRBV7-6 | TGTGCCAGCAGCCCCCGGACTAGCGGGCTTCGTGGGGAGCAGTTCTTC | CASSPRTSGLRGEQFF
14 | . | . | TRBJ2-7 | TRBV11-1 | TGTGCCAGCAGCTGGGTCCAGGCCGCCTACGAGCAGTACTTC | CASSWVQAAYEQYF
14 | TRBD1 | . | TRBJ2-7 | TRBV30 | TGTGCCTGGAGTCGGACAGGGGGCGGCTACGAGCAGTACTTC | CAWSRTGGGYEQYF
18 | . | many | TRBJ2-4 | TRBV7-8 | TGTGCCAGCAGCTTAGGGGGATTGAGGGGTGGATCCAAAAACATTCAGTACTTC | CASSLGGLRGGSKNIQYF
15 | TRBD1 | large | TRBJ1-4 | TRBV30 | TGTGCCTGGAGTGTACGGGACAGGACCAGTGAAAAACTGTTTTTT | CAWSVRDRTSEKLFF
12 | . | . | TRBJ2-1 | TRBV20-1 | TGCAGTGCCCCCCAATCGAACAGGGAGCAGTTCTTC | CSAPQSNREQFF
14 | . | many | TRBJ1-4 | TRBV18 | TGTGCCAGCTCACCAATCCAGGTTCGCGAAAAACTGTTTTTT | CASSPIQVREKLFF
13 | . | many | TRBJ2-1 | TRBV13 | TGTGCCAGCAGCTTAACCGGGGCGAATGAGCAGTTCTTC | CASSLTGANEQFF
14 | . | many | TRBJ2-3 | TRBV4-3 | TGCGCCAGCAGCCAAGATTGGGGGTCAGATACGCAGTATTTT | CASSQDWGSDTQYF
17 | . | many | TRBJ2-1 | TRBV28 | TGTGCCAGCAGTTCTAATACCGCAGGGAACTCCTACAATGAGCAGTTCTTC | CASSSNTAGNSYNEQFF
15 | . | many | TRBJ1-1 | TRBV20-1 | TGCAGTGCTAGAGTCCCCCTTGGAGGGCACACTGAAGCTTTCTTT | CSARVPLGGHTEAFF
18 | . | many | TRBJ1-5 | TRBV4-3 | TGCGCCAGCAGCCAAGACTGGGATGACTCTGTTTCCAATCAGCCCCAGCATTTT | CASSQDWDDSVSNQPQHF
14 | . | . | TRBJ2-5 | TRBV7-8 | TGTGCCAGCAGCTTAGTGGCTATACAAGAGAGCCAGTACTTC | CASSLVAIQESQYF
12 | . | few | TRBJ1-1 | TRBV20-1 | TGCAGTGCTAGAGATAAGGGAACTGAAGCTTTCTTT | CSARDKGTEAFF
15 | . | . | TRBJ2-3 | TRBV5-6 | TGTGCCAGCAGCTTGGGTCCCACTAGTTCAGATACGCAGTATTTT | CASSLGPTSSDTQYF
19 | TRBD1 | many | TRBJ1-4 | TRBV4-3 | TGCGCCAGCAGCCAAGATCTCCCAGCGGGCACAGGGGGAGGAGAAAAACTGTTTTTT | CASSQDLPAGTGGGEKLFF
14 | . | many | TRBJ1-1 | TRBV14 | TGTGCCAGCAGCCAAGAGTCAGCGAACACTGAAGCTTTCTTT | CASSQESANTEAFF
17 | . | few | TRBJ2-3 | TRBV4-3 | TGCGCCAGCAGCCAGGGGAGTGGGGGAAGCAGCACAGATACGCAGTATTTT | CASSQGSGGSSTDTQYF
16 | . | . | TRBJ2-7 | TRBV6-2/TRBV6-3 | TGTGCCAGCAGTTACTCGAACTTACGGGTGTCCTACGAGCAGTACTTC | CASSYSNLRVSYEQYF
18 | . | many | TRBJ2-2 | TRBV12-3/TRBV12-4 | TGTGCCAGCAGACCCCTTAACCCACGCAGGGGGAACACCGGGGAGCTGTTTTTT | CASRPLNPRRGNTGELFF
19 | . | few | TRBJ1-5 | TRBV6-6 | TGTGCCAGCATTAACCGGGGAAGGGGTTCGGCCAGGGGCAATCAGCCCCAGCATTTT | CASINRGRGSARGNQPQHF
14 | . | few | TRBJ2-3 | TRBV15 | TGTGCCACCAGCAGAGCGGGGTTGGCGGATACGCAGTATTTT | CATSRAGLADTQYF
13 | TRBD1 | many | TRBJ2-5 | TRBV20-1 | TGCAGTGCTAGGAGACAGGGGGCCGAGACCCAGTACTTC | CSARRQGAETQYF
14 | TRBD1 | few | TRBJ1-6 | TRBV11-1 | TGTGCCAGCGGACAGGGAGAGATCAATTCACCCCTCCACTTT | CASGQGEINSPLHF
15 | TRBD1 | few | TRBJ1-2 | TRBV15 | TGTGCCACCAGCAGAGGCGGGACAGGGGACTATGGCTACACCTTC | CATSRGGTGDYGYTF
12 | TRBD2 | few | TRBJ2-3 | TRBV20-1 | TGCAGTGCTACCGGGGGGGCAGATACGCAGTATTTT | CSATGGADTQYF
15 | . | . | TRBJ1-2 | TRBV3-1 | TGTGCCAGCAGCCTCCAAAGTCGGAGGGCCTATGGCTACACCTTC | CASSLQSRRAYGYTF
15 | TRBD2 | . | TRBJ2-3 | TRBV11-2 | TGTGCCAGCTCTCCCGGGGGGGGAGAGACAGATACGCAGTATTTT | CASSPGGGETDTQYF
13 | TRBD1 | few | TRBJ2-5 | TRBV11-1 | TGTGCCAGCAGCTTGGGACAGCAAGAGACCCAGTACTTC | CASSLGQQETQYF
14 | TRBD1 | . | TRBJ1-2 | TRBV20-1 | TGCAGTGCTAGCCCTGTAACTACAGGGGTGGGCTACACCTTC | CSASPVTTGVGYTF
14 | . | many | TRBJ1-1 | TRBV6-2/TRBV6-3 | TGTGCCAGCACCCTCATCGGGGAGAACACTGAAGCTTTCTTT | CASTLIGENTEAFF
14 | TRBD1 | few | TRBJ2-5 | TRBV5-1 | TGCGCCAGCGGCAGAGGGGGCCCCGGGGAGACCCAGTACTTC | CASGRGGPGETQYF
19 | TRBD2 | many | TRBJ2-3 | TRBV7-2 | TGTGCCAGCAGCTTGGTTAGCGGGGGGGCAGGTACTAGCACAGATACGCAGTATTTT | CASSLVSGGAGTSTDTQYF
17 | TRBD1 | many | TRBJ1-5 | TRBV6-2/TRBV6-3 | TGTGCCAGCAGTTACACACGGGGGACAGGGGTTTGGCAGCCCCAGCATTTT | CASSYTRGTGVWQPQHF
19 | TRBD1 | few | TRBJ2-3 | TRBV19 | TGTGCCAGTAGTATGGTCCCCGCCGGGACAGGGGGCAACCCAGATACGCAGTATTTT | CASSMVPAGTGGNPDTQYF
15 | . | . | TRBJ1-6 | TRBV27 | TGTGCCAGCAGTGAGGACGATTCCTATAATTCACCCCTCCACTTT | CASSEDDSYNSPLHF
11 | . | many | TRBJ2-7 | TRBV10-3 | TGTGCCGTAGGCAGGGCTTACGAGCAGTACTTC | CAVGRAYEQYF
13 | . | many | TRBJ1-2 | TRBV28 | TGTGCCAGCAGCCTTGGAGTCCCCTATGGCTACACCTTC | CASSLGVPYGYTF
15 | . | . | TRBJ2-3 | TRBV6-2/TRBV6-3 | TGTGCCAGCAGTTACCTACAGGGTAGCACAGATACGCAGAATTTT | CASSYLQGSTDTQNF
12 | . | few | TRBJ2-4 | TRBV6-1 | TGTGCCAGCAGTGAAGTCAGAAACATTCAGTACTTC | CASSEVRNIQYF
17 | . | . | TRBJ2-7 | TRBV7-9 | TGTGCCAGCAGCTCCGACCTTTTAATAAACTCGTCCTACGAGCAGTACTTC | CASSSDLLINSSYEQYF
14 | . | few | TRBJ1-5 | TRBV9 | TGTGCCAGCAGCGTGGGGGCACCAAATCAGCCCCAGCATTTT | CASSVGAPNQPQHF
17 | TRBD1 | . | TRBJ2-2 | TRBV6-5 | TGTGCCAGCAGTTATGTTAGACAGGGGATCAACACCGGGGAGCTGTTTTTT | CASSYVRQGINTGELFF